These 10 T cell receptor beta chains originate from one sample sequenced in a study of low-dose radiotherapy and immunotherapy resistance in tumors. First-strand cDNA used TRAV- and TRBV-specific primers, covering alpha and beta chains. Over around 19 PCR cycles, TCRs were amplified from a constant-region primer and V-primer adapter. TCRdb reprocessed the reads via MiXCR and lists one record per CDR3 protein. The table has 45,000 to 75,000 distinct CDR3 sequences, 20% to 25% seen once. The time point here: before trial treatment. This specimen consisted of PBMCs, obtained before treatment. The origin of the receptors is a male donor with prostate cancer.

By share, this clonotype ranks as medium-sized. The V gene is TRBV28, the J gene TRBJ2-1; 9 bases align to TRBD2. Germline V gene data show CDR1 as MDHEN and CDR2 as SYDVKM. V lost 5 bases to trimming and J lost 2 bases; unmatched junction nucleotides: 25. This CDR3 has 22 amino acids. The CDR3 nucleotides are TGTGCCAGCAGTCCTGGGGCGGGGGGCCAACAATCTGGCGGGAGGGCCTACAATGAGCAGTTCTTC. Encoded protein: CASSPGAGGQQSGGRAYNEQFF.

Of note for this clonotype: A far larger clone differs by one base, so this is likely a read error. The chain uses TRBV6-8 and TRBJ1-1; D call uncertain. V was pared by 6 bases and J by 1 base, with 18 bases between. The CDR3 is 16 amino acids. Germline V gene sequence: CDR1 MNHGY, CDR2 SAAAGT. CDR3 loop: CASSGDTPEENTEAFF. The CDR3 DNA is TGTGCCAGCAGCGGAGACACACCAGAGGAGAACACTGAAGCTTTCTTT.

This clonotype has just a few counts. The chain has TRBV29-1 and TRBJ2-1, with 12 bases fitting TRBD2. V trimming: 0 bases; J trimming: 4 bases; junction bases outside the gene matches: 7. Germline V gene lookup returns CDR1 SQVTM and CDR2 ANQGSEA. The length of the CDR3 is 17 residues. The CDR3 nucleotides are TGCAGCGTTGAAGATTCACCCCTAGCGGGAGGGTACAATGAGCAGTTCTTC. Amino acid sequence: CSVEDSPLAGGYNEQFF.

This clonotype was recorded many times. The V and J genes are TRBV4-2 and TRBJ2-1; D may be TRBD2 (6 bases). This CDR3 is 16 amino acids long. The germline gives CDR1 LGHNA, CDR2 YNFKEQ. The V end lost 2 bases, the J end lost 7 bases, and 18 bases lay between the germline ends. CDR3: CASSQRLGDAGNEQFF. The CDR3 region has the DNA TGTGCCAGCAGCCAACGACTGGGAGATGCGGGGAATGAGCAGTTCTTC.

In regard to this clonotype: A read error likely explains this, since a far larger clone differs by one base. The chain uses TRBV13 and TRBJ2-2, with D uncertain. The germline V and J ends were trimmed by 7 bases and 6 bases, with 15 bases remaining between them. Germline V gene data show CDR1 as PRHDT and CDR2 as FYEKMQ (reference sequence). This CDR3 is 14 amino acids long. The DNA of the CDR3 is TGTGCCAGCAATGTCCTCGAGGCGTCCGGGGAGCTGTTTTTT. It codes for CASNVLEASGELFF.

There are many counts of this clonotype. The rearrangement uses TRBV7-9 and TRBJ2-1; TRBD1 might be the D (5 bases). The CDR3 has 14 residues. V gave up 11 bases and J gave up 2 bases, with 16 bases separating them. Germline V gives CDR1 SEHNR, CDR2 FQNEAQ (reference sequence). In DNA, the CDR3 is TGTGCCTCCTATAGACAGAATGCCTACAATGAGCAGTTCTTC. Translating it yields CASYRQNAYNEQFF.

In this sample, this clonotype turned up many times. The rearrangement joins TRBV28 to TRBJ1-5, with D tentatively TRBD1 (5 bases). In germline, CDR1 is MDHEN, CDR2 SYDVKM. The CDR3 length is 15 residues. Between the trimmed V and J ends, which lost 2 bases and 0 bases, there was a span of 8 bases. The DNA for the CDR3 is TGTGCCAGCAGTTTAGTAGGGGATAGCAATCAGCCCCAGCATTTT. The encoded protein is CASSLVGDSNQPQHF. Using reference TRBV28 and TRBJ1-5 for the parts outside the CDR3, the full variable domain is DVKVTQSSRYLVKRTGEKVFLECVQDMDHENMFWYRQDPGLGLRLIYFSYDVKMKEKGDIPEGYSVSREKKERFSLILESASTNQTSMYLCASSLVGDSNQPQHFGDGTRLSIL.

This clonotype was seen repeatedly, ten times or more. V and J are TRBV19 and TRBJ2-1, with 8 bases identical to TRBD1. Germline V CDR1 and CDR2: LNHDA, SQIVND (reference sequence). V lost 5 bases, J lost 7 bases, and 4 bases stayed unmatched. CDR3 length: 13 amino acids. This CDR3 reads CASSEDRANEQFF. Written as DNA, the CDR3 is TGTGCCAGTAGTGAGGACAGGGCTAATGAGCAGTTCTTC.

The J gene is TRBJ2-7, the V gene TRBV6-2 or TRBV6-3; TRBD1 matches 9 bases. CDR1 MNHEY and CDR2 SVGEGT come from the germline V gene. The CDR3 has 14 residues. V shed 5 bases, J shed 3 bases, and the junction held 5 bases outside the gene matches. CDR3 sequence reads: CASSPGTGRYEQYF. The CDR3 nucleotides read TGTGCCAGCAGTCCCGGGACAGGGCGCTACGAGCAGTACTTC.

About this clonotype: A single base is all that separates this from a far larger clone, so a read error is likely. The rearrangement joins TRBV13 to TRBJ2-2; D might be TRBD2 (5 bases). This CDR3 has 16 residues. The germline V gene encodes CDR1 PRHDT and CDR2 FYEKMQ (reference sequence). V lost 9 bases and J lost 4, with 21 bases in between. CDR3 sequence: CARSDTRFRGTGELFF. As DNA, the CDR3 is TGTGCCAGAAGCGATACTAGATTCCGGGGCACCGGGGAGCTGTTTTTT.